This T cell receptor (beta chain) emerged from a study of T cell repertoires in cytomegalovirus infection. Overall study: Matching HLA type, along with CMV infection, was indicated by public TCR beta signatures.

A single record per CDR3 protein comes from TCRdb applying MiXCR to the reads. The sample includes roughly 240,000 distinct CDR3 sequences, about 5.9% of them seen just once. This CDR3 region has 13 residues. Per the germline V gene, CDR1 is SGHRS and CDR2 is YFSETQ. Trimming took off 0 bases at V and 12 bases at J, with 15 bases between the two ends. This clonotype was picked up many times. Its antigen is still unknown. General study findings and limits: Summed public TCR beta family frequency identified CMV carriers bearing the relevant HLA. There were HLA-C-restricted CMV-specific TCR beta clonotypes dominating the ex vivo response.

This chain links TRBV5-1 with TRBJ1-1; unclear D gene. The source material was PBMCs. This sequence originates from a human donor in good health (CMV status not recorded). Some clones in this sample may be carry-over from other donors' samples. In DNA, the CDR3 is TGCGCCAGCAGCTTGGCCCCTTCCGGCGCAACTTTCTTT. Translating gives CASSLAPSGATFF.